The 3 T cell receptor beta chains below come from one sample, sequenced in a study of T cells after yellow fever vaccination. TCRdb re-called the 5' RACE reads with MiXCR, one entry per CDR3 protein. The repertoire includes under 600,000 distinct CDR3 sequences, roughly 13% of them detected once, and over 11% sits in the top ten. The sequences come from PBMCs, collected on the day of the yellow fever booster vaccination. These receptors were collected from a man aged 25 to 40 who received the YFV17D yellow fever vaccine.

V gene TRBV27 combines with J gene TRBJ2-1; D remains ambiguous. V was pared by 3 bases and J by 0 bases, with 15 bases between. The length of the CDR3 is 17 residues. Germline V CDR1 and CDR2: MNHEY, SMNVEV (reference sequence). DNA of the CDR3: TGTGCCAGCAGTTTTGGTAGTACTATAAGCTCCTACAATGAGCAGTTCTTC. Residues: CASSFGSTISSYNEQFF.

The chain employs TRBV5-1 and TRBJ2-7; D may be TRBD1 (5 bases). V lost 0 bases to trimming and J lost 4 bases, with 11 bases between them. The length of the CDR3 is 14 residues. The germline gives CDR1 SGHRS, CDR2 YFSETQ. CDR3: CASSLAVGPYEQYF. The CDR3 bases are TGCGCCAGCAGCTTGGCCGTGGGGCCTTACGAGCAGTACTTC.

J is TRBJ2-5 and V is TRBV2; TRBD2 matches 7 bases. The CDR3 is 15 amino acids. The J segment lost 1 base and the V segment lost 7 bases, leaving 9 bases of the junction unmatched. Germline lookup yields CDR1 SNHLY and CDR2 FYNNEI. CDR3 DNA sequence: TGTGCCAGCACTGGAGTGGCTAGCGGCCAAGAGACCCAGTACTTC. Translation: CASTGVASGQETQYF.